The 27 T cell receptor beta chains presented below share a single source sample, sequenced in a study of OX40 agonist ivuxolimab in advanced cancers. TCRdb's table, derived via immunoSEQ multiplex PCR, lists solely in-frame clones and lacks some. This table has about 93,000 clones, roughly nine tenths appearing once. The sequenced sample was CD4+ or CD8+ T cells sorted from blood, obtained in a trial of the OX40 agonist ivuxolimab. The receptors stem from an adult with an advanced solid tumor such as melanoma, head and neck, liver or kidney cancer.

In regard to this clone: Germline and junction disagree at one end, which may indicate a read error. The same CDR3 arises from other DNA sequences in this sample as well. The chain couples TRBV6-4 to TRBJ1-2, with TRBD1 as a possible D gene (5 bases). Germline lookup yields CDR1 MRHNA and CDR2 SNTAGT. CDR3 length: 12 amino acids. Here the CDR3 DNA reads TGTGCCAGTAGTGACGACAGTTATGGCTACACCTTC. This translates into CASSDDSYGYTF.

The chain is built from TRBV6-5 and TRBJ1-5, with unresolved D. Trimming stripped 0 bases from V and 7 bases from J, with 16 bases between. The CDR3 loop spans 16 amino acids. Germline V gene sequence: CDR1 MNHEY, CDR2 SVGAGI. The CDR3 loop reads CASSYSGSRFAQPQHF. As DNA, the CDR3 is TGTGCCAGCAGTTACTCGGGCAGTCGGTTCGCGCAGCCCCAGCATTTT.

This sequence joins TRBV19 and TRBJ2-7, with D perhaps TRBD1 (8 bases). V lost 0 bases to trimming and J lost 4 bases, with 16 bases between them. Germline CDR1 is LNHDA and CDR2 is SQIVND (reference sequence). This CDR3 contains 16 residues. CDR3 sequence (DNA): TGTGCCAGTAGTATAGATGTCAACAGGGGGGGGTACGAGCAGTACTTC. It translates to CASSIDVNRGGYEQYF.

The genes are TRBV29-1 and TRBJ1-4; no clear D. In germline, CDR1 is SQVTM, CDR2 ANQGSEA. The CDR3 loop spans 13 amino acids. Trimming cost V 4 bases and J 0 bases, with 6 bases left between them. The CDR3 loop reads CSVGDSTNEKLFF. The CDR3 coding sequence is TGCAGCGTTGGAGATTCAACTAATGAAAAACTGTTTTTT.

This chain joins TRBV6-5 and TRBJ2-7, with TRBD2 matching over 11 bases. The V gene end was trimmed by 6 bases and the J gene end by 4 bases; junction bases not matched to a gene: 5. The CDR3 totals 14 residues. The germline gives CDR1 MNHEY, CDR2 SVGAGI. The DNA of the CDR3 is TGTGCCAGCAGCGTGACTAGCGGGATATACGAGCAGTACTTC. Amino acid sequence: CASSVTSGIYEQYF.

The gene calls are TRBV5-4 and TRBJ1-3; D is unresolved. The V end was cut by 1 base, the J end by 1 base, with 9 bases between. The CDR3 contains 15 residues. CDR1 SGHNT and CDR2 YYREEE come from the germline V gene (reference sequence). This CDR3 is CASSLSAGSGNTIYF. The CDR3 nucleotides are TGTGCCAGCAGCTTGTCGGCAGGATCTGGAAACACCATATATTTT.

The CDR3 DNA follows: TGTGCCAGCAGCCTTCCCGGATCTTCCGGCGGCTACACCTTC. As protein: CASSLPGSSGGYTF. The rearrangement uses TRBV9 and TRBJ1-2; D not resolved. Trimming pared 4 bases from V and 8 bases from J, leaving 18 bases between. The length of the CDR3 is 14 residues. Germline loops: CDR1 SGDLS, CDR2 YYNGEE. Based on the CDR3 plus reference TRBV9 and TRBJ1-2, the full variable domain is DSGVTQTPKHLITATGQRVTLRCSPRSGDLSVYWYQQSLDQGLQFLIQYYNGEERAKGNILERFSAQQFPDLHSELNLSSLELGDSALYFCASSLPGSSGGYTFGSGTRLTVV.

The CDR3 protein is CATGSGSLGAQYF. CDR3 DNA: TGTGCCACGGGTAGCGGGAGCCTGGGGGCCCAGTACTTC. V and J are TRBV7-7 and TRBJ2-5; 9 bases map to TRBD2. Per the germline V gene, CDR1 is SSHAT and CDR2 is FNYEAQ (reference sequence). The CDR3 spans 13 residues. The J segment lost 9 bases and the V segment lost 10 bases, leaving 12 bases of the junction unmatched.

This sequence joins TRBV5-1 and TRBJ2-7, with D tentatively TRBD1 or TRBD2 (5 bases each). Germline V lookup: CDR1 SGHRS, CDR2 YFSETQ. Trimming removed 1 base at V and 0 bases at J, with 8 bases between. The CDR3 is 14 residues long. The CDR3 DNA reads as TGCGCCAGCAGCTTGTGGGACCCCTCCTACGAGCAGTACTTC. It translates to CASSLWDPSYEQYF.

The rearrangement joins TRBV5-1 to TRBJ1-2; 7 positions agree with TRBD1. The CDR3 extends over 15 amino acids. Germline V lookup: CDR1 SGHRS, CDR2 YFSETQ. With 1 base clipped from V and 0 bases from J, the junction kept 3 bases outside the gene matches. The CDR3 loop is CASSLQGGSNYGYTF. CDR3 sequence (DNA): TGCGCCAGCAGCTTGCAAGGGGGCTCTAACTATGGCTACACCTTC.

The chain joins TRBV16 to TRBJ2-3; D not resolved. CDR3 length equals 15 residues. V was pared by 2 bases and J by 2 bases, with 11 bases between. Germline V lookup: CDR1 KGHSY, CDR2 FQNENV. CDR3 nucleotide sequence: TGTGCCAGCAGCCAAGGAATTTTGGACACAGATACGCAGTATTTT. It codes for CASSQGILDTDTQYF. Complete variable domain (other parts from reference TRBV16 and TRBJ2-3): GEEVAQTPKHLVRGEGQKAKLYCAPIKGHSYVFWYQQVLKNEFKFLISFQNENVFDETGMPKERFSAKCLPNSPCSLEIQATKLEDSAVYFCASSQGILDTDTQYFGPGTRLTVL.

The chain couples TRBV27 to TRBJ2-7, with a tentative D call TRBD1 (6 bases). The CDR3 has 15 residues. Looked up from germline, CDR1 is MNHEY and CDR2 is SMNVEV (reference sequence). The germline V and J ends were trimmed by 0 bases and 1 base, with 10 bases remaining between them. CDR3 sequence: CASSLSRGRSYEQYF. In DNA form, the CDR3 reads TGTGCCAGCAGTTTATCCAGGGGTAGGTCCTACGAGCAGTACTTC.

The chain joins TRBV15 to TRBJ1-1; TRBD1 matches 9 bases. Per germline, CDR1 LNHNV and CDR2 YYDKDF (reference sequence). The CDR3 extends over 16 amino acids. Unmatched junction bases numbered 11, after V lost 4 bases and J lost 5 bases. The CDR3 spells CATSTIPGQGRTEAFF. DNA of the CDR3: TGTGCCACCAGCACCATCCCGGGACAGGGAAGGACTGAAGCTTTCTTT.

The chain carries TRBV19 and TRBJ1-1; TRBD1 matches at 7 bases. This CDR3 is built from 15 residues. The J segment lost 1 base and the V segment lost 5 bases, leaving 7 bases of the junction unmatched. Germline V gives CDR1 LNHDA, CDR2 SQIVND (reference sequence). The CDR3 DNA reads TGTGCCAGTAGTTTAAGACAGGGCGGGAACACTGAAGCTTTCTTT. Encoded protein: CASSLRQGGNTEAFF.

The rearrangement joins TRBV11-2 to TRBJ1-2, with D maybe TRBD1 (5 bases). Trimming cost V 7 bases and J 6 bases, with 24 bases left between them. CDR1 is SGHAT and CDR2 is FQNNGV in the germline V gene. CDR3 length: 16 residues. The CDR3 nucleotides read TGTGCCAGCACCTTTTCCTTAGCAGGGCAGCAACATGGCTACACCTTC. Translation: CASTFSLAGQQHGYTF.

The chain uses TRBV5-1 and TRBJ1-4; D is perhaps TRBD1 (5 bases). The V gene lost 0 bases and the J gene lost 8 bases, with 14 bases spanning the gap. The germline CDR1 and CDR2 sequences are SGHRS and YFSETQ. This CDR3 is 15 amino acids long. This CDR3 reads CASSLAGTGGEKLFF. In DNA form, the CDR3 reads TGCGCCAGCAGCTTGGCCGGGACCGGAGGGGAAAAACTGTTTTTT.

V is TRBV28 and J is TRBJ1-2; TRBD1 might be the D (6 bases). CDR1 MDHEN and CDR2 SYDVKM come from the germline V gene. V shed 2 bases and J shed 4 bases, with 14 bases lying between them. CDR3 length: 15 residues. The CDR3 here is CASSLSYRGLYGYTF. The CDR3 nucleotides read TGTGCCAGCAGTTTAAGTTACCGGGGGCTCTATGGCTACACCTTC.

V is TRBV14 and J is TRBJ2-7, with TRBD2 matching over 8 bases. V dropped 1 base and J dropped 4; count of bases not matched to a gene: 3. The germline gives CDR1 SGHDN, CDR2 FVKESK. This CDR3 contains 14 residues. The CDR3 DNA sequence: TGTGCCAGCAGCCAAGGGCTAGCGGGTTACGAGCAGTACTTC. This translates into CASSQGLAGYEQYF.

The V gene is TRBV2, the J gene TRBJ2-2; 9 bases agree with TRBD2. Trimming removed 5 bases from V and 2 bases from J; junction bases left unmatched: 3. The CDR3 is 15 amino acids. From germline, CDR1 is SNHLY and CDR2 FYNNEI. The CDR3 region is CASSLLAGNTGELFF. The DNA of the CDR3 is TGTGCCAGCAGTTTACTAGCGGGTAACACCGGGGAGCTGTTTTTT.

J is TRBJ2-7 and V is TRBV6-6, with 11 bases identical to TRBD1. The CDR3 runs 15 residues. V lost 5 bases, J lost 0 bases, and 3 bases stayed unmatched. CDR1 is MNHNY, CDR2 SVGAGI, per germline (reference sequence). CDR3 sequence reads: CASSLGQGASYEQYF. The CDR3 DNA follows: TGTGCCAGCAGTCTCGGACAGGGGGCCTCCTACGAGCAGTACTTC.

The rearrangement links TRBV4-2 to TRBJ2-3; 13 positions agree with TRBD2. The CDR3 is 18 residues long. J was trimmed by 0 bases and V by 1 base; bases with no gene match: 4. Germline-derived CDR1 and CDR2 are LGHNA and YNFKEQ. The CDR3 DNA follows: TGTGCCAGCAGCCAAGGACTAGCGGGAGGATTCAGCACAGATACGCAGTATTTT. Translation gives CASSQGLAGGFSTDTQYF.

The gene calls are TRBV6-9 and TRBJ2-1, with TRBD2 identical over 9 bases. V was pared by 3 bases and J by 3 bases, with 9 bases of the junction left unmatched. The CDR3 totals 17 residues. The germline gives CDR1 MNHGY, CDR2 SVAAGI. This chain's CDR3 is CASSYPTLAGLYNEQFF. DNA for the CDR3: TGTGCCAGCAGTTACCCCACCCTAGCGGGGCTCTACAATGAGCAGTTCTTC.

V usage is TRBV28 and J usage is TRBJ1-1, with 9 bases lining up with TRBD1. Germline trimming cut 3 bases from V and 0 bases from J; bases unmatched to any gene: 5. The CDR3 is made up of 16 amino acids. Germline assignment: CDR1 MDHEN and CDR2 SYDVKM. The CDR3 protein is CASSLTGGGMNTEAFF. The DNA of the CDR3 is TGTGCCAGCAGTTTGACAGGGGGAGGAATGAACACTGAAGCTTTCTTT.

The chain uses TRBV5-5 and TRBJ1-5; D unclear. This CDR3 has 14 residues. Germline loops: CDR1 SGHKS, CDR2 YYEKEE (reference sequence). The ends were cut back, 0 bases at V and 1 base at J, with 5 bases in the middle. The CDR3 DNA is TGTGCCAGCAGCTTGGCCGTCAGCAATCAGCCCCAGCATTTT. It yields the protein CASSLAVSNQPQHF.

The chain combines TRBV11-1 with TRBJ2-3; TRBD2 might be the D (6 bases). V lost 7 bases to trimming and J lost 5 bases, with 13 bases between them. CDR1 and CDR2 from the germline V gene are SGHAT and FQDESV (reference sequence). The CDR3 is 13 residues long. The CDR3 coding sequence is TGTGCCAGCATGGAGGGCGCGGGAGATACGCAGTATTTT. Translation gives CASMEGAGDTQYF. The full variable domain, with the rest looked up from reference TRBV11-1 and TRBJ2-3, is EAEVAQSPRYKITEKSQAVAFWCDPISGHATLYWYRQILGQGPELLVQFQDESVVDDSQLPKDRFSAERLKGVDSTLKIQPAELGDSAMYLCASMEGAGDTQYFGPGTRLTVL.

The CDR3 reads CASSGGQGSPPFF. The CDR3 bases are TGTGCCAGCAGTGGGGGACAGGGATCCCCTCCTTTCTTC. V gene TRBV2 combines with J gene TRBJ2-1, with TRBD1 matching over 9 bases. The CDR3 totals 13 residues. The V segment lost 4 bases and the J segment 16 bases; nucleotides outside the gene matches: 11. CDR1 SNHLY and CDR2 FYNNEI come from the germline V gene.

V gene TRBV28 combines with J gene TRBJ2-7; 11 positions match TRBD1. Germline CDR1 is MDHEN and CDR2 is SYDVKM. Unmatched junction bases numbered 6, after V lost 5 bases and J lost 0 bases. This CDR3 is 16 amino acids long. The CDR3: CASSPGTGGSSYEQYF. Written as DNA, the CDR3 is TGTGCCAGCAGTCCGGGGACAGGGGGAAGCTCCTACGAGCAGTACTTC.